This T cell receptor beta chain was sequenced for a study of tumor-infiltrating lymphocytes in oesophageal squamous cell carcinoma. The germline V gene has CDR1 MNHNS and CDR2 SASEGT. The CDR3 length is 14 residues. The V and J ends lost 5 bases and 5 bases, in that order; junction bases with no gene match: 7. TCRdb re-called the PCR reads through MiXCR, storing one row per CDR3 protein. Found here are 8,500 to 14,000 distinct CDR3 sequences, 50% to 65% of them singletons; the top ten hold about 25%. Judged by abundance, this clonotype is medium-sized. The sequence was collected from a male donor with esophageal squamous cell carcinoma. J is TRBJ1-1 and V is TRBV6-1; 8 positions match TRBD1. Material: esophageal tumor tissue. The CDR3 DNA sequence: TGTGCCAGCAGTAAAACAGGGGGTGTGACTGAAGCTTTCTTT. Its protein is CASSKTGGVTEAFF.